Each of the 15 T cell receptor beta chains below was sequenced from the same sample in a study of a mutant IDH1 vaccine in newly diagnosed glioma. As to time point: week 23, last vaccination. Topical imiquimod accompanied each vaccine dose, which consisted of 300 ug of mutant IDH1 20-mer peptide. No antigen is known for these receptors. TCRdb's table, derived via immunoSEQ multiplex PCR, lists solely in-frame clones and lacks some. The data show about 44,000 clones, under 95% seen once. The sequenced sample was PBMCs, obtained from a glioma patient whose treatment included an IDH1 peptide vaccine. The source of these receptors is a man in his fifties with glioma.

This chain joins TRBV5-5 and TRBJ2-7; TRBD2 might be the D (6 bases). This CDR3 spans 16 amino acids. Germline V gene lookup returns CDR1 SGHKS and CDR2 YYEKEE (reference sequence). Trimming pared 5 bases from V and 2 bases from J, leaving 20 bases between. The CDR3 here is CASSHSAPGLPYEQYF. DNA of the CDR3: TGTGCCAGCAGTCACTCGGCCCCGGGACTTCCCTACGAGCAGTACTTC.

J is TRBJ2-2 and V is TRBV6-1; no reliable D call. The CDR3 extends over 13 amino acids. Trimming took 2 bases from V and 4 from J, leaving 5 bases between them. Germline loops: CDR1 MNHNS, CDR2 SASEGT. The DNA for the CDR3 is TGTGCCAGCAGTGAAAGTTTCACCGGGGAGCTGTTTTTT. Translated, it gives CASSESFTGELFF.

This chain uses TRBV5-4 with TRBJ2-5; 9 nucleotides line up with TRBD1. The J call may be in error: the DNA end matches TRBJ2-7 better. The CDR3 runs 15 residues. Germline assignment: CDR1 SGHNT and CDR2 YYREEE (reference sequence). The DNA of the CDR3 is TGTGCCAGCAGCAACCGGGGGACAGGGAGGTCCGAGCAGTACTTC. This sequence encodes CASSNRGTGRSEQYF.

This clone was detected only once. V is TRBV14 and J is TRBJ1-3; 9 bases match TRBD1. The CDR3 sequence is 15 residues long. With V trimmed by 6 bases and J by 3 bases, 6 bases remained unmatched. From germline, CDR1 is SGHDN and CDR2 FVKESK. DNA of the CDR3: TGTGCCAGCAGACGAACAGGGGGCCGTGGAAACACCATATATTTT. Its protein is CASRRTGGRGNTIYF.

The chain employs TRBV12-5 and TRBJ1-1; a possible D gene is TRBD1 (5 bases). V was pared by 2 bases and J by 3 bases, with 13 bases between. The CDR3 extends over 15 amino acids. Germline CDR1 reads LGHNT; CDR2 reads FRNRAP. Written as DNA, the CDR3 is TGTGCTAGTGGTTTGACGACTGGGGGGGACACTGAAGCTTTCTTT. This codes for CASGLTTGGDTEAFF.

The CDR3 DNA is TGTGCCAGCAGCGATAACTCAGGGGTATCAGGCTACACCTTC. Its translation is CASSDNSGVSGYTF. The chain links TRBV6-5 to TRBJ1-2, with a weak D call TRBD1 (6 bases). V lost 6 bases and J 8 bases, leaving 19 bases between the germline ends. The CDR3 length is 14 residues. Germline CDR1 reads MNHEY; CDR2 reads SVGAGI.

Worth noting for this clone: The junction shows a germline mismatch at one end, possibly a read error. V and J are TRBV5-1 and TRBJ1-1; tentatively, D is TRBD1 (6 bases). This CDR3 has 15 residues. CDR1 is SGHRS, CDR2 YFSETQ, per germline. The CDR3 DNA follows: TGCGCCAGCAGCTTGGACCCAGGGGTGAATACTGAAGCTTTCTTT. Translation: CASSLDPGVNTEAFF. The full variable domain, its missing parts supplied by reference TRBV5-1 and TRBJ1-1, is KAGVTQTPRYLIKTRGQQVTLSCSPISGHRSVSWYQQTPGQGLQFLFEYFSETQRNKGNFPGRFSGRQFSNSRSEMNVSTLELGDSALYLCASSLDPGVNTEAFFGQGTRLTVV.

This clone was seen a few times. The chain's CDR3 is CASSVSGQTNTEAFF. The CDR3 DNA sequence: TGTGCCAGCAGCGTGAGTGGCCAGACGAACACTGAAGCTTTCTTT. The chain links TRBV9 to TRBJ1-1; no definite D call. Trimming left V 2 bases short and J 1 base short, with 12 bases between. CDR1 and CDR2 (germline): SGDLS, YYNGEE. The CDR3 contains 15 residues.

V gene TRBV6-5 combines with J gene TRBJ2-7, with unresolved D. This CDR3 region has 14 residues. The germline V and J ends were trimmed by 5 bases and 1 base, with 12 bases remaining between them. The germline gives CDR1 MNHEY, CDR2 SVGAGI. CDR3 nucleotide sequence: TGTGCCAGCAGTCCGACGACGGATTCCTACGAGCAGTACTTC. Its translation is CASSPTTDSYEQYF.

This chain links TRBV9 with TRBJ1-1; D is undetermined. Looked up from germline, CDR1 is SGDLS and CDR2 is YYNGEE. The CDR3 extends over 14 amino acids. Trimming removed 0 bases from V and 3 bases from J, with 9 bases in between. The CDR3 nucleotides are TGTGCCAGCAGCGTAGTGGAAGCGGACACTGAAGCTTTCTTT. The encoded protein is CASSVVEADTEAFF.

The chain joins TRBV11-3 to TRBJ2-7; D possibly corresponds to TRBD2 (6 bases). Germline-derived CDR1 and CDR2 are SGHNT and YENEEA. V shed 3 bases and J shed 0 bases, with 15 bases lying between them. CDR3 length equals 16 residues. CDR3 residues: CASSFLTELASYEQYF. CDR3 nucleotides: TGTGCCAGCAGCTTTCTAACAGAACTAGCCTCCTACGAGCAGTACTTC.

This clone came up once. One end of the junction does not line up with germline, which may come from a read error. This chain connects TRBV7-7 to TRBJ2-5; 7 bases align to TRBD2. The CDR3 is 14 amino acids. The germline gives CDR1 SSHAT, CDR2 FNYEAQ (reference sequence). CDR3 nucleotides: TGTGCTAGCAGTAAGTCTAGCGGTGGAGAGACCCAGTACTTC. The encoded protein is CASSKSSGGETQYF.

V is TRBV7-2 and J is TRBJ2-3; 11 bases align to TRBD2. Germline-derived CDR1 and CDR2 are SGHTA and FQGNSA. V lost 5 bases, J lost 1 base, and 11 bases stayed unmatched. This CDR3 region has 18 residues. CDR3 in amino acids: CASSRLAGGPRGTDTQYF. The CDR3 DNA sequence: TGTGCCAGCAGCCGCTTAGCGGGAGGGCCCAGGGGCACAGATACGCAGTATTTT.

The chain is built from TRBV18 and TRBJ1-1; D remains unclear. Between the trimmed V and J ends, which lost 4 bases and 1 base, there was a span of 10 bases. The CDR3 is made up of 14 amino acids. Germline lookup yields CDR1 KGHSH and CDR2 LQKENI. This CDR3 is CASSRSEANTEAFF. CDR3 coding DNA: TGTGCCAGCTCACGGTCGGAAGCGAACACTGAAGCTTTCTTT.

V usage is TRBV18 and J usage is TRBJ2-3; D unclear. Trimming removed 3 bases from V and 0 bases from J, with 13 bases in between. Germline values: CDR1 KGHSH, CDR2 LQKENI. The CDR3 spans 16 residues. CDR3 protein: CASSPQAAMSTDTQYF. In DNA form, the CDR3 reads TGTGCCAGCTCACCGCAGGCGGCCATGAGCACAGATACGCAGTATTTT.